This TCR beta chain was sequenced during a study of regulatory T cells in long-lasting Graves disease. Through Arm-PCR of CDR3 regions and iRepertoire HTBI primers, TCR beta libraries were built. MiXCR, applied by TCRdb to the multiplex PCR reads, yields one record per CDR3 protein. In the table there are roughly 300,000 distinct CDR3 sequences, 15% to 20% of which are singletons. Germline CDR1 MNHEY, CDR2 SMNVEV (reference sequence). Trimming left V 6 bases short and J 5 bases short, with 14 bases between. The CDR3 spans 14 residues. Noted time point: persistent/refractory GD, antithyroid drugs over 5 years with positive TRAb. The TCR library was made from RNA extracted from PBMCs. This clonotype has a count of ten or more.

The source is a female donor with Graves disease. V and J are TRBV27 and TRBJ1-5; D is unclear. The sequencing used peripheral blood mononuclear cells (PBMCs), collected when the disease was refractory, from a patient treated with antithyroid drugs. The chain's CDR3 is CASRTQFSHQPQHF. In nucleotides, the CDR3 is TGTGCCAGCAGAACCCAATTTAGTCATCAGCCCCAGCATTTT.